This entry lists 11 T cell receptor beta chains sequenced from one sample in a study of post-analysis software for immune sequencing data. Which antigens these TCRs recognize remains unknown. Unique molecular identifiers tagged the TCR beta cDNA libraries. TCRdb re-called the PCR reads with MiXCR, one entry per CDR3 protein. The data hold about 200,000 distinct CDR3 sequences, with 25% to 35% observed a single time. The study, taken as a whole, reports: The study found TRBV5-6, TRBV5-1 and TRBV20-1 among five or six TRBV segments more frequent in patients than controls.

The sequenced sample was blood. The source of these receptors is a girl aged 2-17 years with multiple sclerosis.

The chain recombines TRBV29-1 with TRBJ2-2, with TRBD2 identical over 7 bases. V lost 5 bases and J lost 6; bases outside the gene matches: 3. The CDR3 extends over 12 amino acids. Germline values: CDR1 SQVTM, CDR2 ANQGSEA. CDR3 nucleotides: TGCAGCGTTACTAGCGTCGCCGGGGAGCTGTTTTTT. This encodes CSVTSVAGELFF.

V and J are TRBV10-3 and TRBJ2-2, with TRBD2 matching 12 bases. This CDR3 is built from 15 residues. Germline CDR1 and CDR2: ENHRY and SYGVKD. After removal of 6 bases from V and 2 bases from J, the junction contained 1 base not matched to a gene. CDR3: CAIRTSGGNTGELFF. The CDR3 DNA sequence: TGTGCCATCAGGACTAGCGGGGGCAACACCGGGGAGCTGTTTTTT.

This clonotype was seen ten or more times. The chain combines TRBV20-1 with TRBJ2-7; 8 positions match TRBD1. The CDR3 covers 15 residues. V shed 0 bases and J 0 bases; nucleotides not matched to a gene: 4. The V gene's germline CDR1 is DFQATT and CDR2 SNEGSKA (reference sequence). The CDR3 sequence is CSARERQGFSYEQYF. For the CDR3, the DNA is TGCAGTGCTAGAGAGCGACAGGGGTTCTCCTACGAGCAGTACTTC.

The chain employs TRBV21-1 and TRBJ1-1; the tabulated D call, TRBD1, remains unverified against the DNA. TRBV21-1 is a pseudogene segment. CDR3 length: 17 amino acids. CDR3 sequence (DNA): TGTGCCAGCAGCAAAGAAGTGGGGCAGCTTTCGAACACTGAAGCTTTCTTT. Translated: CASSKEVGQLSNTEAFF.

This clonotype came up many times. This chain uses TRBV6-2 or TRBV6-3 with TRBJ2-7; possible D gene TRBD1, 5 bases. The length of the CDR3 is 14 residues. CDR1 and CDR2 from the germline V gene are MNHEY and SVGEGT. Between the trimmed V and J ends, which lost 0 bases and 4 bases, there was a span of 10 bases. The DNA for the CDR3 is TGTGCCAGCAGTTACTCGCCAGGGAAGTACGAGCAGTACTTC. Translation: CASSYSPGKYEQYF.

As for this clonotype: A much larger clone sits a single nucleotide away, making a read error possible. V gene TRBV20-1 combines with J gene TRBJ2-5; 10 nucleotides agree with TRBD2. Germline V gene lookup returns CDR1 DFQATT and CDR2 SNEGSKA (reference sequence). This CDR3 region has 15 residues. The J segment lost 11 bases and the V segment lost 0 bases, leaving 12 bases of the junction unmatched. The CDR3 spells CSARDLAGAYNEQYF. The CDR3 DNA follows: TGCAGTGCTAGAGATCTAGCGGGAGCGTACAATGAGCAGTACTTC.

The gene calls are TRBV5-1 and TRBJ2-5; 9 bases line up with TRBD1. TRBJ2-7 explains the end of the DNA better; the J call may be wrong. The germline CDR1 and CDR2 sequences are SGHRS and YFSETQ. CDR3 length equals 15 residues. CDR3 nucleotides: TGCGCCAGCAGCCCCGGACAGGGGTCGATCGACGAGCAGTACTTC. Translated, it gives CASSPGQGSIDEQYF.

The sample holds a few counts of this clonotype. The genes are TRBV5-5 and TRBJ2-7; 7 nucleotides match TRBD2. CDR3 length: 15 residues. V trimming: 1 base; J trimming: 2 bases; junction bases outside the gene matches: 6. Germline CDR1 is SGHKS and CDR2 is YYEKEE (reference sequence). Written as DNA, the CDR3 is TGTGCCAGCAGCTTGATCGGCGGGGGAGCCTACGAGCAGTACTTC. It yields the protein CASSLIGGGAYEQYF.

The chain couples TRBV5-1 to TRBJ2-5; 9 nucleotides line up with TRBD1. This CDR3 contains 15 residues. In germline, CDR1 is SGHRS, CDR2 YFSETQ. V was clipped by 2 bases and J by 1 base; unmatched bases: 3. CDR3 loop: CASSLGDRAQETQYF. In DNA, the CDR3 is TGCGCCAGCAGCTTAGGGGACAGGGCCCAAGAGACCCAGTACTTC.

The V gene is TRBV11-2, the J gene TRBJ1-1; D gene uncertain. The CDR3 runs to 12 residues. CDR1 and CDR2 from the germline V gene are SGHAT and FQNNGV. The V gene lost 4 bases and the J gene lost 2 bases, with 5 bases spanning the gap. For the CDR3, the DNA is TGTGCCAGCAGCTCTCATAACACTGAAGCTTTCTTT. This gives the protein CASSSHNTEAFF.

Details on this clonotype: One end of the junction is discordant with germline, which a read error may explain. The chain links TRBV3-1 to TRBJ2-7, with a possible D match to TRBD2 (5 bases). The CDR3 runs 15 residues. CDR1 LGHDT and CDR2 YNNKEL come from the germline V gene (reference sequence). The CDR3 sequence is CASRQARGPTYEQYF. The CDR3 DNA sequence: TGTGCCAGCAGGCAAGCCCGAGGGCCGACCTACGAGCAGTACTTC.